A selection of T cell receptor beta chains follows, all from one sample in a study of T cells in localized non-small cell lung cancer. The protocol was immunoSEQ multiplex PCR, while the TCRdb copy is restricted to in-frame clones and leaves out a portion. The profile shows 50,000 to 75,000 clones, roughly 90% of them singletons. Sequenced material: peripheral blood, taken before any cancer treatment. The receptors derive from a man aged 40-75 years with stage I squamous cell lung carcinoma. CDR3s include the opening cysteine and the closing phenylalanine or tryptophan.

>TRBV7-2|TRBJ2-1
CASSLATRSEQFF
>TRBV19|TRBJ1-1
CASSITGGTEAFF
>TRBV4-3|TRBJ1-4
CASSSSYATNEKLFF
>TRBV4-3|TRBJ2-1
CASSQDGGSAYNEQFF
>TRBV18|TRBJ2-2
CASSPPQGELFF
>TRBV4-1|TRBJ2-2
CATSLGQGTGELFF
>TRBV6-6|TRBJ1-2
CASSYGELSGYTF
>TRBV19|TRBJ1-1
CASSEGQQNTEAFF
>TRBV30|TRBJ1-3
CAWIPPGSGNTIYF
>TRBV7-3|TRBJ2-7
CASSGQWDTEQYF
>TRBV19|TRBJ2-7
CASSIDGRDYEQYF
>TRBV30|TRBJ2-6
CAWSVPPSGANVLTF
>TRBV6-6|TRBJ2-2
CASSLSGTQNTGELFF
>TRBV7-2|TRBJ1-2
CASSPGQGNYGYTF
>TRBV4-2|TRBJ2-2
CASSLPDLGGELFF
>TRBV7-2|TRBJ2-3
CASSLGEQTGSTDTQYF
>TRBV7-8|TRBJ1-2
CASSSSRDRGLHGYTF
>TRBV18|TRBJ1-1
CASSPPMNTEAFF
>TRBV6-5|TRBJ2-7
CASSSRAGGAAYEQYF
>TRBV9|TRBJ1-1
CASSVGVSSPEAFF
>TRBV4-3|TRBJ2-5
CASSRQLAGGETQYF
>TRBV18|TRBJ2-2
CASSPQGIAAGELFF
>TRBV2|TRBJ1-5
CASKGANQPQHF
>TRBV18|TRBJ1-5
CASSPRDGGRNQPQHF
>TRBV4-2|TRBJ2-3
CASNGAGGPDTQYF
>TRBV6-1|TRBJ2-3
CASSETRQGTDTQYF
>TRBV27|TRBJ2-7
CASSFGQFLPYEQYF
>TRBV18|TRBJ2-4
CASSPPSTAQYF
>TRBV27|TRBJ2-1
CASGPGTVNEQFF
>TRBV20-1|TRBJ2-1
CSATTGDEQFF
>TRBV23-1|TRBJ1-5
CASSRRQENNQPQHF
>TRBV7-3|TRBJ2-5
CASSLEGSGTQETQYF
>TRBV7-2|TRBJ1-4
CASRLLEGATNEKLFF
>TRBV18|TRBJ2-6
CASSQSSVGSGANVLTF
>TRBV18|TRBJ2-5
CASSPSGETQYF
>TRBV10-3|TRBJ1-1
CAISESTVEAFF
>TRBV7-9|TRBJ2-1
CASSFKTLPRNEQFF
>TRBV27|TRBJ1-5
CASSSFSNQPQHF
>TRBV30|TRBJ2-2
CAWAWGGELFF
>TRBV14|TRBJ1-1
CASATGDSEAFF
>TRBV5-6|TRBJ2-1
CASSLEWRSVQGEQFF
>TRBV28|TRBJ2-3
CASQSLAGGYDTQYF
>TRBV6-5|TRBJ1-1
CASSSTGGLSEAFF
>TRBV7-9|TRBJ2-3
CASSFVVGATDAQYF
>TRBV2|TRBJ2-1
CASSDRLSSYNEQFF
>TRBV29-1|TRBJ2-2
CSVAIGQNLGTGELFF
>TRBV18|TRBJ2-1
CASSPPPGYNEQFF
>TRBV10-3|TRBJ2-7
CAISESKGAGSGLYEQYF
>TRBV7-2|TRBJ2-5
CASTPQHGLETQYF
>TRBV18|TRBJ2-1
CASSPLAGAHNEQFF
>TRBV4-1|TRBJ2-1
CASSLAGGSYNEQFF
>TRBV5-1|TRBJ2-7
CASSSYQGIYRSSYEQYF
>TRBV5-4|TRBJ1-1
CASSRYRGTQNTEAFF
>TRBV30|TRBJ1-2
CAWSSLSDVYGYTF
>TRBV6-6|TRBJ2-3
CASSSTQGGTDTQYF